This entry lists 23 T cell receptor beta chains sequenced from one sample in a study of shared T cell receptors in the human thymus. Sequencing used immunoSEQ multiplex PCR; TCRdb keeps in-frame clones, though not all of them. The sample lists roughly 700,000 clones; more than 75% were seen once. The same specimen was also included in a second study, on human thymus T cells.

The material sequenced was thymocytes. These receptor sequences come from a boy less than two years old with a congenital heart defect.

The gene calls are TRBV12-5 and TRBJ2-5; a possible D gene is TRBD1 (6 bases). CDR1 and CDR2 from the germline V gene are LGHNT and FRNRAP. Trimming pared 5 bases from V and 9 bases from J, leaving 10 bases between. This CDR3 is built from 11 residues. Here the CDR3 DNA reads TGTGCTAGTGGTCCCCAGGGGTCCCAGTACTTC. As protein: CASGPQGSQYF.

This chain joins TRBV5-6 and TRBJ2-5, with TRBD2 as a possible D gene (5 bases). V was clipped by 0 bases and J by 5 bases, with 14 bases between them. This CDR3 spans 15 amino acids. The V gene's germline CDR1 is SGHDT and CDR2 YYEEEE. The CDR3 bases are TGTGCCAGCAGCTTGGCGTGGACGCCGGGGGAGACCCAGTACTTC. Translation: CASSLAWTPGETQYF.

V is TRBV7-2 and J is TRBJ2-3; 8 bases line up with TRBD1. Trimming removed 1 base from V and 1 base from J; junction bases left unmatched: 10. The CDR3 runs to 18 residues. Germline lookup yields CDR1 SGHTA and CDR2 FQGNSA. The CDR3 coding sequence is TGTGCCAGCAGCTTAGATCTCGGTAGGGACAGGCGCACAGATACGCAGTATTTT. Translation: CASSLDLGRDRRTDTQYF.

V and J are TRBV19 and TRBJ2-1, with 8 bases aligning to TRBD2. This CDR3 region has 15 residues. V was clipped by 5 bases and J by 8 bases; unmatched bases: 11. Germline V gene data show CDR1 as LNHDA and CDR2 as SQIVND (reference sequence). The CDR3 region has the DNA TGTGCCAGTAGTTCCACAGCGGGAGCGATGCATGAGCAGTTCTTC. It is translated as CASSSTAGAMHEQFF.

The chain recombines TRBV10-1 with TRBJ1-1; 7 bases agree with TRBD1. The CDR3 is made up of 14 amino acids. The V and J ends lost 0 bases and 10 bases, in that order; junction bases with no gene match: 8. Germline assignment: CDR1 WNHNN and CDR2 SYGVQD (reference sequence). The CDR3: CASSESRDPGGAFF. DNA for the CDR3: TGCGCCAGCAGTGAGTCAAGAGACCCAGGGGGAGCTTTCTTT.

The chain employs TRBV21-1 and TRBJ2-7; TRBD2, as called in the table, went unchecked against the DNA. TRBV21-1 is marked as a pseudogene. There are 16 residues in the CDR3. The CDR3 is CASPWSDSGRAYEQYF. For the CDR3, the DNA is TGTGCCAGCCCCTGGTCCGATAGCGGGAGGGCCTACGAGCAGTACTTC.

This clone was recorded a few times. This chain joins TRBV30 and TRBJ1-1, with D possibly TRBD1 on 5 matching bases. CDR1 is GTSNPN and CDR2 is SVGIG in the germline V gene (reference sequence). The V gene lost 3 bases and the J gene lost 1 base, with 12 bases spanning the gap. The CDR3 sequence is 14 residues long. Written as DNA, the CDR3 is TGTGCCTGGAGCATAGGACACCCGAACACTGAAGCTTTCTTT. It yields the protein CAWSIGHPNTEAFF. The complete variable domain, with remaining parts taken from reference TRBV30 and TRBJ1-1, reads SQTIHQWPATLVQPVGSPLSLECTVEGTSNPNLYWYRQAAGRGLQLLFYSVGIGQISSEVPQNLSASRPQDRQFILSSKKLLLSDSGFYLCAWSIGHPNTEAFFGQGTRLTVV.

This rearrangement joins TRBV19 to TRBJ2-2, with 16 nucleotides matching TRBD2. The CDR3 extends over 18 amino acids. J gave up 8 bases and V 4 bases, and 10 bases lay outside the gene matches. CDR1 is LNHDA, CDR2 SQIVND, per germline (reference sequence). The CDR3 protein is CASSTGTSGRALLGELFF. CDR3 DNA: TGTGCCAGTAGTACCGGGACTAGCGGGAGGGCCCTCTTGGGGGAGCTGTTTTTT.

The chain combines TRBV18 with TRBJ1-3; 12 positions match TRBD1. Germline CDR1 KGHSH, CDR2 LQKENI. V gave up 0 bases and J gave up 5 bases; unmatched junction bases: 2. This CDR3 region has 16 residues. CDR3 amino acids: CASSPPGQGARNTIYF. CDR3 sequence (DNA): TGTGCCAGCTCACCACCGGGACAGGGGGCAAGAAACACCATATATTTT. The full variable domain, rest sourced from reference TRBV18 and TRBJ1-3, is NAGVMQNPRHLVRRRGQEARLRCSPMKGHSHVYWYRQLPEEGLKFMVYLQKENIIDESGMPKERFSAEFPKEGPSILRIQQVVRGDSAAYFCASSPPGQGARNTIYFGEGSWLTVV.

This clone was found a few times. The chain's CDR3 is CASSLWTLGEQFF. The CDR3 nucleotides are TGCGCCAGCAGCTTGTGGACATTGGGTGAGCAGTTCTTC. The chain joins TRBV5-1 to TRBJ2-1, with D possibly TRBD1 on 5 matching bases. Germline V gene sequence: CDR1 SGHRS, CDR2 YFSETQ. The CDR3 loop spans 13 amino acids. Deletions cut 1 base from V and 9 bases from J, with 11 bases between.

The V gene is TRBV10-3, the J gene TRBJ2-3; 13 positions match TRBD2. V was pared by 2 bases and J by 10 bases, with 3 bases of the junction left unmatched. The CDR3 covers 14 residues. Germline CDR1 reads ENHRY; CDR2 reads SYGVKD. CDR3 in DNA: TGTGCCATCAGTGAGACTAGCGGGAGGGATCCGCAGTATTTT. Protein sequence: CAISETSGRDPQYF.

This clone was recorded once. V usage is TRBV15 and J usage is TRBJ1-2; 11 bases match TRBD1. Trimming removed 4 bases from V and 6 bases from J; junction bases left unmatched: 4. The CDR3 has 14 amino acids. Germline values: CDR1 LNHNV, CDR2 YYDKDF (reference sequence). The CDR3, as DNA: TGTGCCACCAGCACCGGACAGGGGGCGGATGGCTACACCTTC. As protein: CATSTGQGADGYTF.

The gene calls are TRBV13 and TRBJ2-7; 7 bases map to TRBD2. From germline, CDR1 is PRHDT and CDR2 FYEKMQ (reference sequence). The CDR3 spans 16 residues. Trimming removed 5 bases from V and 0 bases from J; junction bases left unmatched: 10. The chain's CDR3 is CASSAQYGGSSYEQYF. DNA of the CDR3: TGTGCCAGCAGCGCTCAGTATGGCGGGAGCTCCTACGAGCAGTACTTC.

The chain recombines TRBV5-6 with TRBJ1-1, with D hard to call. The CDR3 is made up of 16 amino acids. Germline V gene sequence: CDR1 SGHDT, CDR2 YYEEEE. The V end lost 0 bases, the J end lost 0 bases, and 12 bases lay between the germline ends. CDR3 bases: TGTGCCAGCAGCTTGGGTCTTTCCAGTTTGAACACTGAAGCTTTCTTT. This sequence encodes CASSLGLSSLNTEAFF.

The chain has TRBV27 and TRBJ2-5, with TRBD1 identical over 8 bases. TRBJ2-7 explains the end of the DNA better; the J call may be wrong. CDR3 length: 14 amino acids. The V gene's germline CDR1 is MNHEY and CDR2 SMNVEV (reference sequence). The CDR3 loop reads CASWGQEDSYEQYF. CDR3 bases: TGTGCCAGCTGGGGACAGGAGGACTCCTACGAGCAGTACTTC.

The chain recombines TRBV5-8 with TRBJ1-5; D may be TRBD1 (5 bases). The V end was cut by 3 bases, the J end by 6 bases, with 10 bases between. The CDR3 is 13 residues long. The germline V gene has CDR1 SGHTS and CDR2 YDEGEE. The chain's CDR3 is CASSSSGGQPQHF. DNA for the CDR3: TGTGCCAGCAGCTCCAGCGGGGGTCAGCCCCAGCATTTT.

The chain joins TRBV5-1 to TRBJ2-7, with TRBD2 matching over 8 bases. The V gene end was trimmed by 2 bases and the J gene end by 3 bases; junction bases not matched to a gene: 4. The length of the CDR3 is 14 residues. Per the germline V gene, CDR1 is SGHRS and CDR2 is YFSETQ. The CDR3 sequence is CASSFGSGSYEQYF. In nucleotides, the CDR3 is TGCGCCAGCAGCTTCGGCAGCGGGAGCTACGAGCAGTACTTC.

The CDR3 DNA follows: TGCGCCAGCAGCCTGGGGACAGGGGATACGCAGTATTTT. Its translation is CASSLGTGDTQYF. The chain is built from TRBV5-1 and TRBJ2-3; 9 bases align to TRBD1. This CDR3 contains 13 residues. The germline CDR1 and CDR2 sequences are SGHRS and YFSETQ. The V gene end was trimmed by 4 bases and the J gene end by 6 bases; junction bases not matched to a gene: 3.

This sequence joins TRBV28 and TRBJ2-7; 7 bases are shared with TRBD2. Looked up from germline, CDR1 is MDHEN and CDR2 is SYDVKM. V trimming: 5 bases; J trimming: 0 bases; junction bases outside the gene matches: 4. CDR3 length equals 14 residues. The CDR3 spells CASSRKRDSYEQYF. The CDR3 DNA sequence: TGTGCCAGCAGTCGTAAGCGGGACTCCTACGAGCAGTACTTC.

The chain has TRBV21-1 and TRBJ2-1; the table calls TRBD2, which could not be checked here. TRBV21-1 is assigned pseudogene status. This CDR3 has 16 residues. CDR3 nucleotides: TGTGCCAGCAGCCCCCTCCGGCTAGGCTCCTACAATGAGCAGTTCTTC. It encodes CASSPLRLGSYNEQFF.

This chain links TRBV6-1 with TRBJ2-7; 9 bases are a match to TRBD2. CDR3 length: 23 residues. The ends lost 1 base at V and 5 bases at J; junction bases unmatched: 30. Germline V gene lookup returns CDR1 MNHNS and CDR2 SASEGT. CDR3 DNA: TGTGCCAGCAGTGAAGGGACCTCAAGACTAGCGGTTAGCCTGGGTCCACCCTGCGACGAGCAGTACTTC. Translating it yields CASSEGTSRLAVSLGPPCDEQYF.

V usage is TRBV27 and J usage is TRBJ2-2, with D possibly being TRBD2 (5 bases). The CDR3 contains 15 residues. V gave up 5 bases and J gave up 4 bases, with 14 bases separating them. Germline lookup yields CDR1 MNHEY and CDR2 SMNVEV (reference sequence). Here the CDR3 DNA reads TGTGCCAGCAGTACAAGCGGACGTATCACCGGGGAGCTGTTTTTT. Amino acid sequence: CASSTSGRITGELFF.

J is TRBJ1-4 and V is TRBV27; possibly TRBD1 for D (5 bases). Trimming took off 6 bases at V and 0 bases at J, with 23 bases between the two ends. The CDR3 sequence is 19 residues long. Germline values: CDR1 MNHEY, CDR2 SMNVEV (reference sequence). CDR3 coding DNA: TGTGCCAGCAGGAAGACAGAGGCAGCGGGAGGGGCAACTAATGAAAAACTGTTTTTT. Translation gives CASRKTEAAGGATNEKLFF.